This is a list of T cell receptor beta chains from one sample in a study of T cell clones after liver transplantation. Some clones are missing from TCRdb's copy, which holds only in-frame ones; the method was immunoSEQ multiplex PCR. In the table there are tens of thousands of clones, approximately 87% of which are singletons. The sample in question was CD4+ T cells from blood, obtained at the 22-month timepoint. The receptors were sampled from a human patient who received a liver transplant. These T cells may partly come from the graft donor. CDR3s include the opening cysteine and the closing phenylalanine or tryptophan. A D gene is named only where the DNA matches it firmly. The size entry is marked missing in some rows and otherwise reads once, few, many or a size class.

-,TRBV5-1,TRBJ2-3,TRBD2,TGCGCCAGCAGCTCAGTGCCCCTCAGCGGGAGTGGGACAGATACGCAGTATTTT,CASSSVPLSGSGTDTQYF
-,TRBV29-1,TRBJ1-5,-,TGCAGCGTCGGACAGCATAGCAATCAGCCCCAGCATTTT,CSVGQHSNQPQHF
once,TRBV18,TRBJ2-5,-,TGTGCCAGCTCACCACCTAACGGAGAGACCCAGTACTTC,CASSPPNGETQYF
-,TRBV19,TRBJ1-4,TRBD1,TGTGCCAGTACCCTAGGAGGGACAGGGAATGAAAAACTGTTTTTT,CASTLGGTGNEKLFF
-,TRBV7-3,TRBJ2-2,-,TGTGCCAGCAGCCCGGACGCCCCGAACACCGGGGAGCTGTTTTTT,CASSPDAPNTGELFF
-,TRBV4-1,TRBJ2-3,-,TGCGCCAGCAGCCAAGAACCAGGTGTTGGCACAGATACGCAGTATTTT,CASSQEPGVGTDTQYF
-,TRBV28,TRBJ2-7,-,TGTGCCAGCACCGTACTTTACGAGCAGTACTTC,CASTVLYEQYF
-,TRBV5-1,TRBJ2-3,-,TGCGCCAGCAGCGCGGGGCGGGGAACCACAGATACGCAGTATTTT,CASSAGRGTTDTQYF
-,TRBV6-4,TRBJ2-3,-,TGTGCCAGCAGGAGGGGATCAGAAACAGATACGCAGTATTTT,CASRRGSETDTQYF
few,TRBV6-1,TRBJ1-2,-,TGTGCCAGCAGTGAAGTAGGAGGCAGGGGAGGCTACACCTTC,CASSEVGGRGGYTF
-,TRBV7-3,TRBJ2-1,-,TGTGCCAGCAGCGGTCGTAGCGCGCAGTCCTACAATGAGCAGTTCTTC,CASSGRSAQSYNEQFF
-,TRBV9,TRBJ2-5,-,TGTGCCAGCAGCGTAGCCGCGCAAGAGACCCAGTACTTC,CASSVAAQETQYF
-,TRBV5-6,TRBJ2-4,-,TGTGCCAGCAGCTGGAAGGTGGCCAAAAACATTCAGTACTTC,CASSWKVAKNIQYF
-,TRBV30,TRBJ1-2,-,TGTGCCTGGAGCTCCCGGGGGTCGCTGATAAACTATGGCTACACCTTC,CAWSSRGSLINYGYTF
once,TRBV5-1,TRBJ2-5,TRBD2,TGCGCCAGCAGCTTGGCCCCTAGCGGGGGGCGAGAGACCCAGTACTTC,CASSLAPSGGRETQYF
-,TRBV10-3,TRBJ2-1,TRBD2,TGTGCCATCAGTGAGTCAGGGCGGGGGGCCGACAATGAGCAGTTCTTC,CAISESGRGADNEQFF
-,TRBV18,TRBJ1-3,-,TGTGCCAGCTCACCCACGTCTGGAAACACCATATATTTT,CASSPTSGNTIYF
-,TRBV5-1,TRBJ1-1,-,TGCGCCAGCAGCCTTCGGCCGGGGGACACTGAAGCTTTCTTT,CASSLRPGDTEAFF
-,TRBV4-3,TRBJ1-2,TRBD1,TGCGCCAGCGGGACAGGGGCGGGCTATGGCTACACCTTC,CASGTGAGYGYTF
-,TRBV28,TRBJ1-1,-,TGTGCCAGCACCTTTAAGCTGGGCCCCTTGAACACTGAAGCTTTCTTT,CASTFKLGPLNTEAFF
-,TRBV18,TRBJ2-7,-,TGTGCCAGCTCACCTGGGGGTAAAGGGTCCTACGAGCAGTACTTC,CASSPGGKGSYEQYF
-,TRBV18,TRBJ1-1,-,TGTGCCAGCTCATCGACAGAGAACACTGAAGCTTTCTTT,CASSSTENTEAFF
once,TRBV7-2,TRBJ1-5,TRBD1,TGTGCCAGCAGCCTTTCCAGGGGGGGCAATCAGCCCCAGCATTTT,CASSLSRGGNQPQHF
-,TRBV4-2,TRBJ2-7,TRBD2,TGTGCCAGCAGCCAAATGCTAGCGGGAGGGCGTTCCTACGAGCAGTACTTC,CASSQMLAGGRSYEQYF
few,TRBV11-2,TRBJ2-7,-,TGTGCCAGCAGATACTCGGGGTTGTTCTACGAGCAGTACTTC,CASRYSGLFYEQYF
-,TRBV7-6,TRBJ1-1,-,TGTGCCAGCACCCCCGGGCCAGAGAACACTGAAGCTTTCTTT,CASTPGPENTEAFF
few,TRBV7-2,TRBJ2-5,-,TGTGCCAGCAGCTTAGGGCCACAACAGGGAGGGCAAGAGACCCAGTACTTC,CASSLGPQQGGQETQYF
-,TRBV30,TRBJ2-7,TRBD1,TGTGCCTGGAAAGGGGACAGGAAGTACGAGCAGTACTTC,CAWKGDRKYEQYF
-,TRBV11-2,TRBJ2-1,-,TGTGCCAGCAGCTTGCATCTCCATGAGCAGTTCTTC,CASSLHLHEQFF
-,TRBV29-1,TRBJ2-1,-,TGCAGCGTTGGGAGAGGAGGTAATGAGCAGTTCTTC,CSVGRGGNEQFF
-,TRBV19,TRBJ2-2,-,TGTGCCAGTACTAAAGGGGACGGTTTCACCGGGGAGCTGTTTTTT,CASTKGDGFTGELFF
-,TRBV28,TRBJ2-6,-,TGTGCCAGCAGTACTAGCTCTGGGGCCAACGTCCTGACTTTC,CASSTSSGANVLTF
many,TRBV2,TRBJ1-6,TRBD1,TGTGCCAGCAGTAGACAGGGAGGGACCAATTCACCCCTCCACTTT,CASSRQGGTNSPLHF
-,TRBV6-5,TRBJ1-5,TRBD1,TGTGCCAGCAGTACTCAACAGGGGCAGCCCCAGCATTTT,CASSTQQGQPQHF
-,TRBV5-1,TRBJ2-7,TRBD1,TGCGCCAGCAGCACCGCCGACAGGGTCTCCTACGAGCAGTACTTC,CASSTADRVSYEQYF
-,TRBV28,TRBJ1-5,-,TGTGCCAGTGACAGGACTAATCAGCCCCAGCATTTT,CASDRTNQPQHF
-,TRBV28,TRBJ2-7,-,TGTGCCAGCAGTTTTGCTAGTTACTACGAGCAGTACTTC,CASSFASYYEQYF
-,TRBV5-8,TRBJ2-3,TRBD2,TGTGCCAGCAGCTTGTATTTCGCGGGAGCAGATACGCAGTATTTT,CASSLYFAGADTQYF
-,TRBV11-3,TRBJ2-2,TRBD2,TGTGCCAGCAGCTTAGAAAGACGGGGAGGGACCGGGGAGCTGTTTTTT,CASSLERRGGTGELFF
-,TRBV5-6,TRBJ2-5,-,TGTGCCAGCAGCTTATCGCTAGACCAAGAGACCCAGTACTTC,CASSLSLDQETQYF